In this sample, the clone carrying this TCR beta chain turned up a few times. Its specificity is not known. The record originates from a study of response to subunit inactivated influenza vaccine. The CDR3 is 16 amino acids. Germline V CDR1 and CDR2: SEHNR, FQNEAQ (reference sequence). V was pared by 0 bases and J by 5 bases, with 6 bases of the junction left unmatched. MiXCR, run by TCRdb on the RT-PCR reads, gives a single entry per CDR3 protein. The repertoire includes 630,000 or so distinct CDR3 sequences, approximately 14% of them detected once, and about 9.9% sits in the top ten. Study findings and constraints: After each seasonal influenza vaccination, few new T cells are recruited, the authors suggested.

The input for sequencing was PBMCs from blood, taken about 13 days after vaccination. This chain connects TRBV7-9 to TRBJ1-4, with 7 nucleotides matching TRBD1. The clonotype originates from a man aged 50 or older who received an inactivated influenza vaccine. The CDR3 DNA follows: TGTGCCAGCAGCTTAGCGGTCCAGGGGGAAAATGAAAAACTGTTTTTT. Residues: CASSLAVQGENEKLFF.